Listed below are T cell receptor beta chains from one sample, sequenced in a study of blood T cell repertoires in COVID-19. Assay: immunoSEQ multiplex PCR; the TCRdb copy retains only in-frame clones and omits some. Of around 160,000 clones listed, approximately 90% were seen once; the top ten hold roughly 2%. Sequencing input: peripheral blood. The receptors here all came from a man younger than 35 with acute or convalescent COVID-19. Both conserved end residues are part of each CDR3. The order of the fields is CDR3 length, clone size, V gene, J gene, D gene, CDR3 DNA, CDR3 protein. A D gene is named only where the DNA matches it firmly. Size is omitted from some rows. Given values are once, few, many or a class for expanded clones.

length: 15
size: -
V: TRBV13
J: TRBJ1-1
D: TRBD1
DNA: TGTGCCAGCAGCTTACTGATGACAGGGGCCACTGAAGCTTTCTTT
CDR3: CASSLLMTGATEAFF

length: 14
size: -
V: TRBV18
J: TRBJ2-1
D: -
DNA: TGTGCCAGCTCACCCCGGGCAGGGGGGCCTGAGCAGTTCTTC
CDR3: CASSPRAGGPEQFF

length: 15
size: -
V: TRBV6-4
J: TRBJ2-2
D: TRBD2
DNA: TGTGCCAGCAGCCCACAGCGGGGAGACACCGGGGAGCTGTTTTTT
CDR3: CASSPQRGDTGELFF

length: 15
size: -
V: TRBV6-5
J: TRBJ1-1
D: TRBD1
DNA: TGTGCCAGCATAACCGGGACAGGGGTGAACACTGAAGCTTTCTTT
CDR3: CASITGTGVNTEAFF

length: 13
size: -
V: TRBV10-3
J: TRBJ1-1
D: -
DNA: TGTGCCATCAGTTACGAACAGAACACTGAAGCTTTCTTT
CDR3: CAISYEQNTEAFF

length: 16
size: -
V: TRBV5-1
J: TRBJ2-2
D: TRBD1
DNA: TGCGCCAGCTCCTTTGCGCTTCCAGGGGGCACCGGGGAGCTGTTTTTT
CDR3: CASSFALPGGTGELFF

length: 14
size: -
V: TRBV27
J: TRBJ2-1
D: TRBD1
DNA: TGTGCCAGCAGATACACGACAGGGGACAATGAGCAGTTCTTC
CDR3: CASRYTTGDNEQFF

length: 15
size: -
V: TRBV5-1
J: TRBJ1-1
D: TRBD1
DNA: TGCGCCAGCAGCTGGGCCGACAGGGGTTACACTGAAGCTTTCTTT
CDR3: CASSWADRGYTEAFF

length: 15
size: -
V: TRBV7-9
J: TRBJ1-2
D: -
DNA: TGTGCCAGCAGCTTAGGAGGCGGCGGAAACTATGGCTACACCTTC
CDR3: CASSLGGGGNYGYTF

length: 14
size: -
V: TRBV19
J: TRBJ2-5
D: TRBD2
DNA: TGTGCCAGTAGAAGCGGGGACCTCCGTGAGACCCAGTACTTC
CDR3: CASRSGDLRETQYF

length: 18
size: -
V: TRBV7-8
J: TRBJ1-6
D: -
DNA: TGTGCCAGCAGCTCTAGTGCGTATGGGGGGACCTATAATTCACCCCTCCACTTT
CDR3: CASSSSAYGGTYNSPLHF

length: 17
size: -
V: TRBV9
J: TRBJ1-3
D: -
DNA: TGTGCCAGCAGCGTAGAGTCGACAGTTATGGGTGGAAACACCATATATTTT
CDR3: CASSVESTVMGGNTIYF

length: 14
size: -
V: TRBV4-1
J: TRBJ2-2
D: -
DNA: TGCGCCAGCAGCCCCATAGACAATCCCGGGGAGCTGTTTTTT
CDR3: CASSPIDNPGELFF

length: 16
size: -
V: TRBV27
J: TRBJ2-5
D: TRBD1
DNA: TGTGCCAGCAGTTTGGGCTGGACAGGCAACCAAGAGACCCAGTACTTC
CDR3: CASSLGWTGNQETQYF

length: 16
size: -
V: TRBV6-1
J: TRBJ1-3
D: TRBD1
DNA: TGTGCCAGCAGTGAACGCCTAGGACAGGTTGGAAACACCATATATTTT
CDR3: CASSERLGQVGNTIYF

length: 17
size: -
V: TRBV5-1
J: TRBJ1-2
D: TRBD1
DNA: TGCGCCAGCAGCTTGGGGGGACAGCTTCCTCCTAACTATGGCTACACCTTC
CDR3: CASSLGGQLPPNYGYTF

length: 16
size: -
V: TRBV4-1
J: TRBJ2-1
D: -
DNA: TGCGCCAGCAGCCAAGATTCACGGGACTCATACAATGAGCAGTTCTTC
CDR3: CASSQDSRDSYNEQFF

length: 16
size: -
V: TRBV24-1
J: TRBJ2-4
D: -
DNA: TGTGCCACCAGTGCCCCACTGGGAGGGGGGGAGGACATTCAGTACTTC
CDR3: CATSAPLGGGEDIQYF

length: 15
size: -
V: TRBV30
J: TRBJ2-4
D: -
DNA: TGTGCCTGGAGAAGTCGGGTCGTAGCCAAAAACATTCAGTACTTC
CDR3: CAWRSRVVAKNIQYF

length: 12
size: -
V: TRBV28
J: TRBJ1-2
D: -
DNA: TGTGCCAGCAGAACGGGAGACTATGGCTACACCTTC
CDR3: CASRTGDYGYTF

length: 12
size: -
V: TRBV6-5
J: TRBJ1-6
D: -
DNA: TGTGCCAGCAGTTACGGAGGGTCACCCCTCCACTTT
CDR3: CASSYGGSPLHF

length: 15
size: once
V: TRBV6-5
J: TRBJ2-6
D: -
DNA: TGTGCCAGCAGCTTAGGCGGATCTGGGGCCAACGTCCTGACTTTC
CDR3: CASSLGGSGANVLTF

length: 16
size: -
V: TRBV27
J: TRBJ2-1
D: TRBD2
DNA: TGTGCCAGCAGAGACCGGGGACTAGCGGACTACAATGAGCAGTTCTTC
CDR3: CASRDRGLADYNEQFF

length: 16
size: -
V: TRBV19
J: TRBJ2-7
D: -
DNA: TGTGCCAGTAGTATAGACCCGGGAGACGGCTCGGGCGAGCAGTACTTC
CDR3: CASSIDPGDGSGEQYF

length: 13
size: few
V: TRBV10-2
J: TRBJ2-7
D: -
DNA: TGCGCCAGCAGTGAGGGAGTTACCTACGAGCAGTACTTC
CDR3: CASSEGVTYEQYF

length: 16
size: -
V: TRBV9
J: TRBJ1-4
D: TRBD1
DNA: TGTGCCAGCAGCGTAGGGGACAGGGAACGTAATGAAAAACTGTTTTTT
CDR3: CASSVGDRERNEKLFF

length: 15
size: -
V: TRBV15
J: TRBJ1-1
D: TRBD1
DNA: TGTGCCACCAGCCGGGACAGGGGGCGGAACACTGAAGCTTTCTTT
CDR3: CATSRDRGRNTEAFF

length: 17
size: -
V: TRBV7-9
J: TRBJ2-2
D: TRBD2
DNA: TGTGCCAGCAGCCCCCCCTGGGGGGGGAAGAACACCGGGGAGCTGTTTTTT
CDR3: CASSPPWGGKNTGELFF

length: 19
size: -
V: TRBV7-4
J: TRBJ1-3
D: -
DNA: TGTGCCAGCAGCTTTTGGAAACAGGGTCCCCCGAGCTCTGGAAACACCATATATTTT
CDR3: CASSFWKQGPPSSGNTIYF

length: 13
size: -
V: TRBV9
J: TRBJ1-1
D: TRBD1
DNA: TGTGCCAGCAGCGTAGTTACAGGGGGTCCCCTTGCGTTT
CDR3: CASSVVTGGPLAF

length: 14
size: -
V: TRBV5-1
J: TRBJ1-1
D: TRBD1
DNA: TGCGCCAGCAGCACCCTGACAGGGTCCGCTGAAGCTTTCTTT
CDR3: CASSTLTGSAEAFF

length: 11
size: -
V: TRBV29-1
J: TRBJ2-1
D: -
DNA: TGCAGCGTCGCAGGGGTGAATGAGCAGTTCTTC
CDR3: CSVAGVNEQFF

length: 13
size: -
V: TRBV5-1
J: TRBJ1-2
D: -
DNA: TGCGCCAGCAGCTTGGGGGAGAACTATGGCTACACCTTC
CDR3: CASSLGENYGYTF

length: 15
size: -
V: TRBV2
J: TRBJ1-1
D: -
DNA: TGTGCCAGCAGTGACGGGAGTCTTATGAACACTGAAGCTTTCTTT
CDR3: CASSDGSLMNTEAFF

length: 14
size: once
V: TRBV7-9
J: TRBJ2-1
D: -
DNA: TGTGCCAGCAGCTTAGTTCTGGACACGGGTGAGCAGTTCTTC
CDR3: CASSLVLDTGEQFF

length: 15
size: once
V: TRBV6-5
J: TRBJ2-7
D: TRBD1
DNA: TGTGCCAGCACCTCCCGGACAGGGGGCTTGCACGAGCAGTACTTC
CDR3: CASTSRTGGLHEQYF

length: 18
size: -
V: TRBV14
J: TRBJ1-1
D: TRBD1
DNA: TGTGCCAGCAGCCAAGACCGGGCAGGGGGGCCTCGGAACACTGAAGCTTTCTTT
CDR3: CASSQDRAGGPRNTEAFF

length: 15
size: -
V: TRBV9
J: TRBJ1-4
D: TRBD1
DNA: TGTGCCAGCAGCTTTTTCGGACAGGGAGGAGAAAAACTGTTTTTT
CDR3: CASSFFGQGGEKLFF

length: 17
size: -
V: TRBV18
J: TRBJ1-5
D: -
DNA: TGTGCCAGCTCACCCGACAGTTTCAGCAGGCTCAATCAGCCCCAGCATTTT
CDR3: CASSPDSFSRLNQPQHF

length: 14
size: -
V: TRBV7-9
J: TRBJ1-6
D: -
DNA: TGTGCCAGCAGCTTCCCCACAGGGAATTCACCCCTCCACTTT
CDR3: CASSFPTGNSPLHF

length: 15
size: -
V: TRBV3-1/TRBV3-2
J: TRBJ1-1
D: -
DNA: TGTGCCAGCAGCCAAGAAGTGAACATGCCTTTTCAAGCTTTCTTT
CDR3: CASSQEVNMPFQAFF

length: 10
size: -
V: TRBV20-1
J: TRBJ2-7
D: -
DNA: TGCAGTGCTGTAGACATCCAGCAGTACTTC
CDR3: CSAVDIQQYF

length: 14
size: -
V: TRBV4-1
J: TRBJ2-1
D: -
DNA: TGCGCCAGCGGTGTACTGCTGGCCTACAATGAGCAGTTCTTC
CDR3: CASGVLLAYNEQFF

length: 12
size: -
V: TRBV2
J: TRBJ1-5
D: -
DNA: TGTGCCAGCAGCAGGGAAGGGGAGGCCCAGCATTTT
CDR3: CASSREGEAQHF

length: 14
size: -
V: TRBV7-8
J: TRBJ1-1
D: TRBD1
DNA: TGTGCCAGCAGGGCACAGGGGGGGAACACTGAAGCTTTCTTT
CDR3: CASRAQGGNTEAFF

length: 13
size: -
V: TRBV12-3/TRBV12-4
J: TRBJ1-1
D: -
DNA: TGTGCCAGCAGTGGAGATACGTGGACTGAAGCTTTCTTT
CDR3: CASSGDTWTEAFF

length: 16
size: -
V: TRBV6-2/TRBV6-3
J: TRBJ1-1
D: -
DNA: TGTGCCAGCAGTTATGAGTGGGGGACTCTGAACACTGAAGCTTTCTTT
CDR3: CASSYEWGTLNTEAFF

length: 15
size: -
V: TRBV5-1
J: TRBJ2-7
D: -
DNA: TGCGCCAGCAGCTTGCCAGGTGGAATCAACTACGAGCAGTACTTC
CDR3: CASSLPGGINYEQYF

length: 12
size: -
V: TRBV2
J: TRBJ1-1
D: TRBD1
DNA: TGTGCCAGCAGTCTGACAGGGACTGAAGCTTTCTTT
CDR3: CASSLTGTEAFF

length: 13
size: -
V: TRBV1
J: TRBJ1-1
D: -
DNA: TGCACCAGCAGCCATCTTCTGAGCACTGAAGCTTTCTTT
CDR3: CTSSHLLSTEAFF

length: 14
size: -
V: TRBV2
J: TRBJ2-5
D: TRBD2
DNA: TGTGCCAGCTCCGGACTAGCGGGGGAAGAGACCCAGTACTTC
CDR3: CASSGLAGEETQYF

length: 13
size: -
V: TRBV12-3/TRBV12-4
J: TRBJ2-1
D: -
DNA: TGTGCCAGCAGTTTTCGGTTTGACAATGAGCAGTTCTTC
CDR3: CASSFRFDNEQFF

length: 16
size: -
V: TRBV28
J: TRBJ1-5
D: TRBD1
DNA: TGTGCCAGCAGTTTGCCGACAGGGAGCGGCAATCAGCCCCAGCATTTT
CDR3: CASSLPTGSGNQPQHF

length: 17
size: -
V: TRBV18
J: TRBJ2-1
D: TRBD2
DNA: TGTGCCAGCTCACCCGTAGCGGGAGAATTCTCCTACAATGAGCAGTTCTTC
CDR3: CASSPVAGEFSYNEQFF

length: 16
size: -
V: TRBV5-6
J: TRBJ2-3
D: -
DNA: TGTGCCAGCATGCTTTGGGGAGCGGGCCTCACAGATACGCAGTATTTT
CDR3: CASMLWGAGLTDTQYF

length: 17
size: -
V: TRBV18
J: TRBJ2-5
D: TRBD1
DNA: TGTGCCAACTCACCATTTGACATGCGACAGGGAACGGAGACCCAGTACTTC
CDR3: CANSPFDMRQGTETQYF

length: 12
size: -
V: TRBV6-2/TRBV6-3
J: TRBJ2-5
D: -
DNA: TGTGCCAGCAGTCCCTTACAAGAGACCCAGTACTTC
CDR3: CASSPLQETQYF

length: 17
size: -
V: TRBV6-1
J: TRBJ1-2
D: TRBD1
DNA: TGTGCCAGCAGTGACATAACAACCAGGACAGGGAGCTATGGCTACACCTTC
CDR3: CASSDITTRTGSYGYTF

length: 15
size: -
V: TRBV7-6
J: TRBJ1-4
D: -
DNA: TGTGCCAGCAGCTTAGCGGGCGGGTTTAATGAAAAACTGTTTTTT
CDR3: CASSLAGGFNEKLFF

length: 17
size: -
V: TRBV18
J: TRBJ2-7
D: TRBD2
DNA: TGTGCCAGCTCACTGGGACCCCAACTAGCGGGGGGGAGCGAGCAGTACTTC
CDR3: CASSLGPQLAGGSEQYF